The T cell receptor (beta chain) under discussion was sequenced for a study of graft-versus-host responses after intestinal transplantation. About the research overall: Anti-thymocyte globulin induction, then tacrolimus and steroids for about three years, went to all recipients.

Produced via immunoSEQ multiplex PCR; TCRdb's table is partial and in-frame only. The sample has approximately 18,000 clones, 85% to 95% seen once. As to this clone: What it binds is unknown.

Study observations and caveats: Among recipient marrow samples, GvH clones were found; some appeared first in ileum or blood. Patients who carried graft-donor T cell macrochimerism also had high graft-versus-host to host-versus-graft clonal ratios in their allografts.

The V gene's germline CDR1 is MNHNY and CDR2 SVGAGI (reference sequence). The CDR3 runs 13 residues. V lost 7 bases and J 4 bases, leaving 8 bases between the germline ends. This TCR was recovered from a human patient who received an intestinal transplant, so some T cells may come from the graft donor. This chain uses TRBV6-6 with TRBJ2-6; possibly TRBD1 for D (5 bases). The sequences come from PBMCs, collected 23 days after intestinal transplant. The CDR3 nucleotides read TGTGCCAGCATAGGGGCCGGGGCCAACGTCCTGACTTTC. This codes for CASIGAGANVLTF.